This note documents a single T cell receptor (beta chain) sequence. Antigen unknown. Trimming removed 5 bases at V and 4 bases at J, with 17 bases between. CDR1 SEHNR and CDR2 FQNEAQ come from the germline V gene (reference sequence). CDR3 length: 15 amino acids. This entry belongs to a study of T-cell memory formation after mild COVID-19. Study-level findings and limits: Within pre-infection memory, some responding clones were found, suggesting cross-reactive memory joined. Day 37-peaking second-wave clones had unconfirmed SARS-CoV-2 specificity.

Via MiXCR, TCRdb re-called the 5' RACE reads, giving one row per CDR3 protein. Among fewer than 550,000 distinct CDR3 sequences listed, around 19% were seen once. What was sequenced was PBMCs or a T cell subset sorted from them (not recorded which). The chain carries TRBV7-9 and TRBJ1-1, with D unresolved. The clonotype was recovered from an adult woman who had mild COVID-19 (a few samples of this study predate the infection). Cell type and time point are not known. Written as DNA, the CDR3 is TGTGCCAGCAGCCGACGAAGCGGGCTGGGCACTGAAGCTTTCTTT. This sequence encodes CASSRRSGLGTEAFF.